This TCR beta chain was sequenced in a study of T cells after posttransplantation cyclophosphamide. Germline V gene lookup returns CDR1 SGHDT and CDR2 YYEEEE. The CDR3 runs 16 residues. Unmatched junction bases numbered 2, after V lost 0 bases and J lost 0 bases. This clone was detected once. Its target is not known. Regarding the study as a whole: Later post-transplant blood repertoires were often dominated by donor CD8+ memory clones.

Cyclophosphamide on days +3 and +4 followed busulfan-fludarabine conditioning and a marrow graft. Some clones are missing from TCRdb's copy, which holds only in-frame ones; the method was immunoSEQ multiplex PCR. Among about 19,000 clones listed, around 90% were seen once. The source material was PBMCs, sampled after allogeneic stem cell transplant with posttransplant cyclophosphamide. The clonotype originates from a female patient aged 40-50 years who received an allogeneic stem cell transplant from a related donor, was CMV-positive, and had no GVHD. Some of these T cells may belong to the graft donor. V usage is TRBV5-6 and J usage is TRBJ1-5; 8 bases fit TRBD1. DNA for the CDR3: TGTGCCAGCAGCTTGGGGACAGGGTATAGCAATCAGCCCCAGCATTTT. This codes for CASSLGTGYSNQPQHF.